The 8 T cell receptor beta chains below come from one sample, sequenced in a study of blood T cell repertoires in COVID-19. Sequencing used immunoSEQ multiplex PCR; TCRdb keeps in-frame clones, though not all of them. The sample has approximately 110,000 clones, roughly 83% seen once. The source material was peripheral blood. The receptors here all came from a human donor in a cohort sampled during active COVID-19.

The rearrangement joins TRBV4-1 to TRBJ2-7; TRBD1 matches 7 bases. The germline CDR1 and CDR2 sequences are MGHRA and YSYEKL. This CDR3 spans 15 amino acids. Germline trimming cut 2 bases from V and 0 bases from J; bases unmatched to any gene: 4. CDR3 sequence reads: CASSQSGTASYEQYF. Written as DNA, the CDR3 is TGCGCCAGCAGCCAATCCGGGACAGCCTCCTACGAGCAGTACTTC.

V gene TRBV21-1 combines with J gene TRBJ2-3; the DNA was not compared with TRBD2, the D call given in the table. TRBV21-1 is noted as a pseudogene. The CDR3 totals 12 residues. In DNA, the CDR3 is TGTTTCCTAGCGGGAGCCACAGATACGCAGTATTTT. Its protein is CFLAGATDTQYF.

V and J are TRBV7-6 and TRBJ2-3; perhaps TRBD2 as D (6 bases). V was pared by 0 bases and J by 1 base, with 11 bases between. The CDR3 length is 16 residues. Germline V lookup: CDR1 SGHVS, CDR2 FNYEAQ. The CDR3 here is CASSLARASGTDTQYF. The CDR3 DNA reads TGTGCCAGCAGCTTAGCGCGCGCTAGCGGCACAGATACGCAGTATTTT.

The chain combines TRBV19 with TRBJ2-5, with TRBD1 matching over 9 bases. The CDR3 is made up of 16 amino acids. The germline CDR1 and CDR2 sequences are LNHDA and SQIVND (reference sequence). With V trimmed by 6 bases and J by 6 bases, 14 bases remained unmatched. CDR3 in DNA: TGTGCCAGTAGCTATAAACAGGGGGCGGGCCTGAAGACCCAGTACTTC. Translated: CASSYKQGAGLKTQYF.

This chain connects TRBV9 to TRBJ2-3, with TRBD2 identical over 13 bases. Germline V gene sequence: CDR1 SGDLS, CDR2 YYNGEE. This CDR3 is 17 amino acids long. After removal of 4 bases from V and 4 bases from J, the junction contained 9 bases not matched to a gene. The CDR3 bases are TGTGCCAGCAGCTTAGGATCGACTAGCGGGAGGTCAGATACGCAGTATTTT. This encodes CASSLGSTSGRSDTQYF.

The chain links TRBV20-1 to TRBJ2-5; 9 bases align to TRBD2. Per germline, CDR1 DFQATT and CDR2 SNEGSKA (reference sequence). V shed 3 bases and J 2 bases; nucleotides not matched to a gene: 7. CDR3 size: 15 residues. In nucleotides, the CDR3 is TGCAGTGCTAGTAGCGCTAGCGGGAAACAAGAGACCCAGTACTTC. Its translation is CSASSASGKQETQYF.

This chain connects TRBV3-1 (or the pseudogene TRBV3-2) to TRBJ2-7; no clear D gene. The CDR3 runs to 15 residues. The germline V gene encodes CDR1 LGHDT and CDR2 YNNKEL (reference sequence). The germline V and J ends were trimmed by 1 base and 0 bases, with 10 bases remaining between them. The CDR3 reads CASSQGIYGSYEQYF. In DNA, the CDR3 is TGTGCCAGCAGCCAAGGAATATACGGCTCCTACGAGCAGTACTTC.

The chain has TRBV24-1 and TRBJ1-5; D is undetermined. V lost 4 bases, J lost 2 bases, and 11 bases lay in between. CDR1 and CDR2 from the germline V gene are KGHDR and SFDVKD. This CDR3 spans 15 amino acids. The CDR3 is CATSDLRRGNQPQHF. In DNA form, the CDR3 reads TGTGCCACCAGTGACCTCCGACGGGGCAATCAGCCCCAGCATTTT.